Given below is one TCR beta chain in context. The antigen is unknown. This sample was taken from a study of cytomegalovirus exposure and HLA in healthy donors. Whole-study context: In a later analysis, the roughly 120 validation repertoires were reported to have used the same platform as the roughly 700 first-cohort repertoires. Findings of the study overall: Researchers counted around 150 TCR beta chains as cytomegalovirus-associated. For most TCR sequences rarity was the rule, although some public TCRs occurred in many donors. According to reports, the classifier identified cytomegalovirus status with high specificity and sensitivity.

The table came from immunoSEQ multiplex PCR; TCRdb's copy has only in-frame clones and leaves some out. The data contain 130,000 or so clones, about 91% of them singletons. J was trimmed by 3 bases and V by 5 bases; bases with no gene match: 6. The CDR3 length is 14 residues. CDR1 is SEHNR and CDR2 is FQNEAQ in the germline V gene (reference sequence). Sequencing was carried out using PBMCs. This TCR was recovered from a woman between 18 and 29 years old in good health and CMV-seronegative. The rearrangement uses TRBV7-9 and TRBJ2-7, with 8 nucleotides matching TRBD1. The CDR3 spells CASSHWGQDYEQYF. CDR3 coding DNA: TGTGCCAGCAGCCACTGGGGACAGGACTACGAGCAGTACTTC.